This T cell receptor beta chain was retrieved from a study of blood T cell repertoires in COVID-19. Comment on this clone: Other DNA sequences of this sample code for an identical CDR3.

Libraries were prepared by immunoSEQ multiplex PCR; TCRdb keeps only in-frame clonotypes and omits some of them. The sample comprises about 400,000 clones, more than 70% of which are singletons, and approximately 1.2% rests with the top ten. CDR1 LNHDA and CDR2 SQIVND come from the germline V gene (reference sequence). This CDR3 comprises 13 residues. V was clipped by 1 base and J by 4 bases, with 7 bases between them. The origin of this receptor is a man aged 40-55 years with acute or convalescent COVID-19. This chain links TRBV19 with TRBJ1-1, with unresolved D. Sequencing was performed on peripheral blood. The CDR3 protein is CASSIVAGTEAFF. In nucleotides, the CDR3 is TGTGCCAGTAGTATAGTCGCGGGCACTGAAGCTTTCTTT. Using reference TRBV19 and TRBJ1-1 for the parts outside the CDR3, the full variable domain is DGGITQSPKYLFRKEGQNVTLSCEQNLNHDAMYWYRQDPGQGLRLIYYSQIVNDFQKGDIAEGYSVSREKKESFPLTVTSAQKNPTAFYLCASSIVAGTEAFFGQGTRLTVV.